A single sample is the source of the 2 T cell receptor beta chains below, sequenced in a study of blood T cell repertoires in COVID-19. Sequenced by immunoSEQ multiplex PCR; TCRdb stores in-frame clones only, minus some. The sample lists 210,000 or so clones, about 90% occurring once. Sequences were obtained from PBMCs or T cells enriched from blood (not recorded which). All receptors derive from a young man who had recovered from COVID-19.

The chain links TRBV7-9 to TRBJ1-2; possibly TRBD1 for D (5 bases). This CDR3 is 14 amino acids long. Germline lookup yields CDR1 SEHNR and CDR2 FQNEAQ (reference sequence). The V gene lost 5 bases and the J gene lost 6 bases, with 16 bases spanning the gap. CDR3 amino acids: CASSPRVLIDGYTF. CDR3 nucleotides: TGTGCCAGCAGCCCCAGGGTCTTGATCGATGGCTACACCTTC. Supplemented by reference TRBV7-9 and TRBJ1-2, the full variable domain reads DTGVSQNPRHKITKRGQNVTFRCDPISEHNRLYWYRQTLGQGPEFLTYFQNEAQLEKSRLLSDRFSAERPKGSFSTLEIQRTEQGDSAMYLCASSPRVLIDGYTFGSGTRLTVV.

The chain couples TRBV30 to TRBJ2-5, with 7 bases matching TRBD2. There are 15 residues in the CDR3. Per germline, CDR1 GTSNPN and CDR2 SVGIG (reference sequence). V dropped 1 base and J dropped 3; count of bases not matched to a gene: 8. This CDR3 is CAWSGEGLAEETQYF. The CDR3 nucleotides are TGTGCCTGGAGTGGGGAGGGGCTAGCGGAAGAGACCCAGTACTTC.